One sample yielded the 26 T cell receptor beta chains listed below, sequenced in a study of blood T cell repertoires in COVID-19. Using immunoSEQ multiplex PCR, the repertoire was profiled, and TCRdb retains in-frame clones only, with some absent. The table has 34,000 or so clones, 90% to 95% seen once. Sequenced: peripheral blood. The receptors come from a man aged 55 to 69 with active or convalescent COVID-19.

The rearrangement uses TRBV7-9 and TRBJ2-1; TRBD1 matches 9 bases. This CDR3 is built from 12 residues. V lost 10 bases and J lost 16; bases outside the gene matches: 14. Germline-derived CDR1 and CDR2 are SEHNR and FQNEAQ (reference sequence). The CDR3 sequence is CATTRGSGQGFF. The CDR3 DNA reads TGTGCCACCACGAGGGGATCGGGACAGGGATTCTTC.

The sample holds one count of this clone. The V gene is TRBV19, the J gene TRBJ2-7; 7 bases fit TRBD2. There are 16 residues in the CDR3. Germline CDR1 is LNHDA and CDR2 is SQIVND (reference sequence). V lost 9 bases and J lost 5; bases outside the gene matches: 19. The CDR3 nucleotides read TGTGCCAGCTCCAAGAGTCCCGGGACTATTAAAAACGAGCAGTACTTC. Translating it yields CASSKSPGTIKNEQYF.

V gene TRBV7-9 combines with J gene TRBJ2-3; D is unresolved. There are 12 residues in the CDR3. Trimming cost V 5 bases and J 4 bases, with 7 bases left between them. Germline CDR1 reads SEHNR; CDR2 reads FQNEAQ (reference sequence). The CDR3 sequence is CASSVSADTQYF. CDR3 in DNA: TGTGCCAGCAGCGTGTCCGCAGATACGCAGTATTTT.

This chain links TRBV19 with TRBJ2-7; 8 bases line up with TRBD1. Germline lookup yields CDR1 LNHDA and CDR2 SQIVND (reference sequence). The CDR3 contains 15 residues. V lost 3 bases to trimming and J lost 7 bases; unmatched junction nucleotides: 11. In DNA, the CDR3 is TGTGCCAGTAGTATGGGGGGACAGGTCCCCCTGGAGCAGTACTTC. As protein: CASSMGGQVPLEQYF.

The rearrangement uses TRBV4-1 and TRBJ2-7; 9 positions agree with TRBD1. The trim removed 5 bases at V and 0 bases at J, leaving 8 bases unmatched. The length of the CDR3 is 16 residues. CDR1 and CDR2 (germline): MGHRA, YSYEKL. The CDR3, as DNA: TGCGCCAGCAGCAGACAGGGGGTCCAGAGCTCCTACGAGCAGTACTTC. As protein: CASSRQGVQSSYEQYF.

The chain carries TRBV6-2 or TRBV6-3 and TRBJ1-6; 11 bases align to TRBD1. The CDR3 loop spans 15 amino acids. V was pared by 4 bases and J by 9 bases, with 5 bases of the junction left unmatched. Germline CDR1 MNHEY, CDR2 SVGEGT. The CDR3 bases are TGTGCCAGCAGTTCAAGGACAGGGGGCATTTCACCCCTCCACTTT. Translating it yields CASSSRTGGISPLHF.

The rearrangement uses TRBV29-1 and TRBJ1-2, with D unclear. The V end lost 5 bases, the J end lost 8 bases, and 9 bases lay between the germline ends. The CDR3 covers 10 residues. Germline CDR1 is SQVTM and CDR2 is ANQGSEA. The DNA of the CDR3 is TGCAGCGTTCGGGAGGAAGGCTACACCTTC. It yields the protein CSVREEGYTF.

This chain links TRBV7-8 with TRBJ1-2; 8 bases fit TRBD1. The CDR3 contains 16 residues. V lost 5 bases, J lost 0 bases, and 8 bases stayed unmatched. Germline assignment: CDR1 SGHVS and CDR2 FQNEAQ. The DNA of the CDR3 is TGTGCCAGCAGCCTGGGGACAGGAGCAGCTAACTATGGCTACACCTTC. It translates to CASSLGTGAANYGYTF.

This chain connects TRBV2 to TRBJ2-3; 8 bases are shared with TRBD1. The ends lost 7 bases at V and 0 bases at J; junction bases unmatched: 12. The CDR3 consists of 17 residues. In germline, CDR1 is SNHLY, CDR2 FYNNEI. This chain's CDR3 is CASTKESTGASTDTQYF. CDR3 nucleotides: TGTGCCAGCACCAAGGAATCGACAGGGGCTAGCACAGATACGCAGTATTTT.

The chain employs TRBV27 and TRBJ2-1; 7 bases match TRBD2. V was pared by 5 bases and J by 4 bases, with 8 bases of the junction left unmatched. Germline V gene data show CDR1 as MNHEY and CDR2 as SMNVEV (reference sequence). CDR3 length: 15 amino acids. As DNA, the CDR3 is TGTGCCAGCAGTGCCGCCGAGGGAGGGTACAATGAGCAGTTCTTC. It yields the protein CASSAAEGGYNEQFF.

This chain connects TRBV27 to TRBJ1-6; TRBD1 agrees at 7 bases. The germline CDR1 and CDR2 sequences are MNHEY and SMNVEV (reference sequence). The CDR3 has 22 residues. After removal of 3 bases from V and 1 base from J, the junction contained 21 bases not matched to a gene. The CDR3 reads CASSFAPGWGRGILSYNSPLHF. In DNA form, the CDR3 reads TGTGCCAGCAGTTTTGCCCCCGGTTGGGGCAGGGGGATCTTATCCTATAATTCACCCCTCCACTTT.

The genes are TRBV11-3 and TRBJ2-5, with 14 bases lining up with TRBD2. This CDR3 has 18 residues. Trimming at V came to 1 base and at J to 5 bases, leaving 9 bases not matched to a gene. The germline V gene has CDR1 SGHNT and CDR2 YENEEA. The CDR3 DNA reads TGTGCCAGCAGCTTAGGAGGTCGACTAGCGGGAGGGAGGGAGACCCAGTACTTC. Protein sequence: CASSLGGRLAGGRETQYF.

The chain has TRBV12-3 or TRBV12-4 and TRBJ2-7, with 7 bases aligning to TRBD2. The CDR3 consists of 12 residues. Trimming removed 7 bases from V and 9 bases from J; junction bases left unmatched: 9. The CDR3 DNA sequence: TGTGCCAGCACTACGGGACTAACAAGGCAGTACTTC. The encoded protein is CASTTGLTRQYF.

This chain links TRBV6-2 or TRBV6-3 with TRBJ2-1; no clear D gene. The CDR3 runs to 11 residues. Looked up from germline, CDR1 is MNHEY and CDR2 is SVGEGT. V was cut by 6 bases and J by 5 bases, with 5 bases left in between. The CDR3, as DNA: TGTGCCAGCAGCCACAACAATGAGCAGTTCTTC. This codes for CASSHNNEQFF.

V gene TRBV19 combines with J gene TRBJ1-2; TRBD1 matches at 11 bases. The CDR3 totals 16 residues. Germline V CDR1 and CDR2: LNHDA, SQIVND (reference sequence). Trimming at V came to 2 bases and at J to 4 bases, leaving 6 bases not matched to a gene. The DNA of the CDR3 is TGTGCCAGTAGTATACCAGTCGGGACAGGGGGCTATGGCTACACCTTC. Its protein is CASSIPVGTGGYGYTF. Variable domain in full (rest from reference TRBV19 and TRBJ1-2): DGGITQSPKYLFRKEGQNVTLSCEQNLNHDAMYWYRQDPGQGLRLIYYSQIVNDFQKGDIAEGYSVSREKKESFPLTVTSAQKNPTAFYLCASSIPVGTGGYGYTFGSGTRLTVV.

The chain couples TRBV10-2 to TRBJ2-2, with 7 bases aligning to TRBD2. The CDR3 consists of 16 residues. Losses at the gene ends were 0 bases for V and 5 bases for J; bases not matched to a gene: 6. Germline CDR1 reads WSHSY; CDR2 reads SAAADI. The CDR3 spells CASSESGGRSTGELFF. The DNA of the CDR3 is TGCGCCAGCAGTGAGTCGGGCGGGAGAAGTACCGGGGAGCTGTTTTTT.

The chain joins TRBV7-8 to TRBJ1-2; 7 nucleotides align to TRBD1. The CDR3 totals 15 residues. The germline gives CDR1 SGHVS, CDR2 FQNEAQ. J lost 3 bases, V lost 2 bases, and 6 bases had no gene match. The CDR3 here is CASSLYIDRDYGYTF. Here the CDR3 DNA reads TGTGCCAGCAGCTTATATATCGACAGGGACTATGGCTACACCTTC.

The chain couples TRBV19 to TRBJ2-3; 10 bases map to TRBD1. Germline V CDR1 and CDR2: LNHDA, SQIVND (reference sequence). The CDR3 runs 18 residues. Trimming at V came to 6 bases and at J to 1 base, leaving 13 bases not matched to a gene. CDR3 sequence (DNA): TGTGCCAGTAGCAGGTTTGGTATGGGGACAGGGGGCACAGATACGCAGTATTTT. Encoded protein: CASSRFGMGTGGTDTQYF.

This chain uses TRBV5-6 with TRBJ2-7, with unresolved D. The CDR3 runs 13 residues. Germline V CDR1 and CDR2: SGHDT, YYEEEE. V lost 2 bases, J lost 1 base, and 7 bases lay in between. CDR3 bases: TGTGCCAGCAGCTTCTTGCGGTCCTACGAGCAGTACTTC. Translating it yields CASSFLRSYEQYF.

The CDR3 loop is CASSEGTSGPSTDTQYF. DNA of the CDR3: TGTGCCAGCAGTGAGGGGACTAGCGGACCTAGCACAGATACGCAGTATTTT. The chain has TRBV6-1 and TRBJ2-3; 11 nucleotides align to TRBD2. V was pared by 3 bases and J by 0 bases, with 5 bases of the junction left unmatched. This CDR3 has 17 residues. Germline V gene sequence: CDR1 MNHNS, CDR2 SASEGT.

Only a few counts were recorded for this clone. The chain employs TRBV27 and TRBJ1-2; 12 nucleotides match TRBD1. Per the germline V gene, CDR1 is MNHEY and CDR2 is SMNVEV (reference sequence). The length of the CDR3 is 15 residues. Trimming cost V 4 bases and J 4 bases; bases outside gene matches: 4. In nucleotides, the CDR3 is TGTGCCAGCAGTTGGGACAGGGGGCAAGGCTATGGCTACACCTTC. Encoded protein: CASSWDRGQGYGYTF.

The chain links TRBV28 to TRBJ1-2; maybe TRBD1 (6 bases). The CDR3 is 14 amino acids. Between the trimmed V and J ends, which lost 7 bases and 4 bases, there was a span of 16 bases. CDR1 and CDR2 (germline): MDHEN, SYDVKM. This CDR3 reads CASTSQGHLYGYTF. DNA for the CDR3: TGTGCCAGCACCTCCCAGGGGCACCTCTATGGCTACACCTTC.

This clone was recorded only once. CDR3 nucleotides: TGTGCCAGCAGCGTCCGGACAGGGGGCGGTTCCTATGGCTACACCTTC. Its protein is CASSVRTGGGSYGYTF. V is TRBV9 and J is TRBJ1-2, with 11 bases fitting TRBD1. V was pared by 2 bases and J by 4 bases, with 7 bases of the junction left unmatched. Germline V gene data show CDR1 as SGDLS and CDR2 as YYNGEE. This CDR3 spans 16 amino acids.

This chain connects TRBV27 to TRBJ2-7, with TRBD2 matching over 8 bases. V dropped 2 bases and J dropped 7; count of bases not matched to a gene: 7. Germline loops: CDR1 MNHEY, CDR2 SMNVEV (reference sequence). The CDR3 sequence is 14 residues long. The CDR3: CASSLGGTSMEQYF. The DNA of the CDR3 is TGTGCCAGCAGTTTAGGAGGGACTAGTATGGAGCAGTACTTC.

The V gene is TRBV5-1, the J gene TRBJ1-6; D may be TRBD1 (5 bases). The length of the CDR3 is 14 residues. V was trimmed by 4 bases and J by 1 base, leaving 6 bases between them. Germline values: CDR1 SGHRS, CDR2 YFSETQ. CDR3 DNA sequence: TGCGCCAGCAGCGACAGATCCTATAATTCACCCCTCCACTTT. This gives the protein CASSDRSYNSPLHF.

The CDR3 reads CASSFSLAVTDTQYF. The CDR3 coding sequence is TGTGCCAGCAGTTTCTCCCTAGCGGTCACAGATACGCAGTATTTT. The gene calls are TRBV2 and TRBJ2-3; 7 positions match TRBD2. The CDR3 extends over 15 amino acids. Unmatched junction bases numbered 7, after V lost 5 bases and J lost 2 bases. CDR1 and CDR2 from the germline V gene are SNHLY and FYNNEI.